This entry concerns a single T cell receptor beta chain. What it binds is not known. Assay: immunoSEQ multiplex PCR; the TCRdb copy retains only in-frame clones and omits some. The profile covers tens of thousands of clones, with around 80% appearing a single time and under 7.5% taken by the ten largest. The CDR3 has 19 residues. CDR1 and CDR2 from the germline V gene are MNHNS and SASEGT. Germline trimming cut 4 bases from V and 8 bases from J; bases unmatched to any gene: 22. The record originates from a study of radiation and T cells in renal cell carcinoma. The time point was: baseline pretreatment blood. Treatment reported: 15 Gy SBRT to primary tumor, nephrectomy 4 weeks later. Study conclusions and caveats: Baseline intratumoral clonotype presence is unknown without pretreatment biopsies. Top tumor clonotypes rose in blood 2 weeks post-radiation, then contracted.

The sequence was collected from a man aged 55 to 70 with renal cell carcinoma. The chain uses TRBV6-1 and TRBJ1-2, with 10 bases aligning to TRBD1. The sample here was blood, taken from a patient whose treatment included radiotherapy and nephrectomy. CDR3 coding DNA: TGTGCCAGCAGTGCTTTGAGATTCCTTAACCGGGACAGGGGTCAGGGCTACACCTTC. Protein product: CASSALRFLNRDRGQGYTF.